What follows are 32 T cell receptor beta chains derived from one specimen sequenced in a study of OX40 agonist ivuxolimab in advanced cancers. Clones were read by immunoSEQ multiplex PCR, and TCRdb kept only the in-frame ones, dropping some. The table has roughly 25,000 clones, about four fifths seen once. The sample consisted of CD4+ or CD8+ T cells sorted from blood, taken in a trial of the OX40 agonist ivuxolimab. These receptor sequences come from an adult with an advanced solid tumor such as melanoma, head and neck, liver or kidney cancer.

The J gene is TRBJ1-2, the V gene TRBV6-5, with 7 bases fitting TRBD1. The CDR3 covers 14 residues. V shed 7 bases and J 7 bases; nucleotides not matched to a gene: 12. Germline-derived CDR1 and CDR2 are MNHEY and SVGAGI. The CDR3, as DNA: TGTGCCAGCACCCGACAGGGAGGTAGCGGTGGCTACACCTTC. Amino acid sequence: CASTRQGGSGGYTF.

The rearrangement uses TRBV7-6 and TRBJ1-5, with D possibly TRBD1 on 6 matching bases. V lost 3 bases to trimming and J lost 4 bases, with 10 bases between them. Germline lookup yields CDR1 SGHVS and CDR2 FNYEAQ. This CDR3 region has 14 residues. The CDR3 DNA is TGTGCCAGCAGCTTGCAGGGGATTAATCAGCCCCAGCATTTT. It encodes CASSLQGINQPQHF.

The chain joins TRBV6-1 to TRBJ1-6; D remains ambiguous. The CDR3 is made up of 14 amino acids. Deletions cut 6 bases from V and 7 bases from J, with 13 bases between. Germline V gives CDR1 MNHNS, CDR2 SASEGT. As DNA, the CDR3 is TGTGCCAGCAGCGACGGACGGAAGAATTCACCCCTCCACTTT. As protein: CASSDGRKNSPLHF.

This rearrangement joins TRBV29-1 to TRBJ2-1, with 8 bases that match TRBD2. Germline assignment: CDR1 SQVTM and CDR2 ANQGSEA. CDR3 size: 15 residues. V shed 6 bases, J shed 5 bases, and the junction held 12 bases outside the gene matches. The DNA of the CDR3 is TGCAGCGTGTCGGGGGGGAGCGGGAGAAACAATGAGCAGTTCTTC. This codes for CSVSGGSGRNNEQFF.

V is TRBV4-3 and J is TRBJ1-1; a weak D match, TRBD1 (5 bases). V was trimmed by 2 bases and J by 3 bases, leaving 13 bases between them. The germline V gene has CDR1 LGHNA and CDR2 YSLEER. This CDR3 has 15 amino acids. The CDR3 loop is CASSQREPGYTEAFF. For the CDR3, the DNA is TGCGCCAGCAGCCAACGCGAGCCAGGGTACACTGAAGCTTTCTTT.

V and J are TRBV7-3 and TRBJ1-2; no clear D gene. The CDR3 covers 15 residues. V lost 5 bases to trimming and J lost 2 bases, with 15 bases between them. Germline V gene sequence: CDR1 SGHTA, CDR2 FQGTGA. The CDR3 coding sequence is TGTGCCAGCAGCCCAGAACCGTATAACAACTATGGCTACACCTTC. Translation gives CASSPEPYNNYGYTF.

The gene calls are TRBV2 and TRBJ1-4, with D hard to call. The length of the CDR3 is 14 residues. The V end was cut by 3 bases, the J end by 5 bases, with 10 bases between. Germline-derived CDR1 and CDR2 are SNHLY and FYNNEI. The CDR3 sequence is CASSDPTENEKLFF. The CDR3 nucleotides read TGTGCCAGCAGTGATCCCACGGAGAATGAAAAACTGTTTTTT.

V and J are TRBV13 and TRBJ2-7; a weak D match, TRBD1 (6 bases). Germline loops: CDR1 PRHDT, CDR2 FYEKMQ (reference sequence). V was cut by 5 bases and J by 4 bases, with 9 bases left in between. This CDR3 is 12 amino acids long. CDR3: CASSTQGYEQYF. For the CDR3, the DNA is TGTGCCAGCAGCACACAGGGTTACGAGCAGTACTTC.

The table lists this clone with a few counts. V usage is TRBV5-6 and J usage is TRBJ1-3; 8 bases are a match to TRBD1. The germline gives CDR1 SGHDT, CDR2 YYEEEE. V was clipped by 4 bases and J by 4 bases; unmatched bases: 4. The CDR3 covers 14 residues. Here the CDR3 reads CASSLDRGGNTIYF. Here the CDR3 DNA reads TGTGCCAGCAGCCTAGACAGGGGCGGAAACACCATATATTTT.

As concerns this clone: Different DNA sequences within this sample yield the same CDR3. The V call is TRBV19, the J call TRBJ2-1; D is uncertain. The CDR3 runs 13 residues. With 5 bases removed from V and 4 bases from J, the gap between germline ends came to 9 bases. The V gene's germline CDR1 is LNHDA and CDR2 SQIVND (reference sequence). CDR3 region: CASSPRGYNEQFF. The DNA of the CDR3 is TGTGCCAGTAGTCCTCGCGGATACAATGAGCAGTTCTTC.

The rearrangement links TRBV7-9 to TRBJ2-3; 13 nucleotides align to TRBD2. Germline V gene sequence: CDR1 SEHNR, CDR2 FQNEAQ (reference sequence). The CDR3 contains 17 residues. V dropped 5 bases and J dropped 1; count of bases not matched to a gene: 6. The CDR3 DNA sequence: TGTGCCAGCAGCGCCGCCGGGACTAGCGGGGGCACAGATACGCAGTATTTT. Translation: CASSAAGTSGGTDTQYF. The variable domain in full, completed from reference TRBV7-9 and TRBJ2-3, reads DTGVSQNPRHKITKRGQNVTFRCDPISEHNRLYWYRQTLGQGPEFLTYFQNEAQLEKSRLLSDRFSAERPKGSFSTLEIQRTEQGDSAMYLCASSAAGTSGGTDTQYFGPGTRLTVL.

The chain links TRBV4-1 to TRBJ2-7; D is unclear. This CDR3 has 14 residues. With 4 bases removed from V and 0 bases from J, the gap between germline ends came to 10 bases. The V gene's germline CDR1 is MGHRA and CDR2 YSYEKL. CDR3 residues: CASSLDPASYEQYF. CDR3 in DNA: TGCGCCAGCAGCCTGGACCCGGCCTCCTACGAGCAGTACTTC.

V usage is TRBV5-1 and J usage is TRBJ2-3; D may be TRBD1 (5 bases). Germline V gene data show CDR1 as SGHRS and CDR2 as YFSETQ. The V and J ends lost 7 bases and 3 bases respectively, with 18 bases between them. The CDR3 has 15 amino acids. The CDR3 nucleotides are TGCGCCAGCCGGATCGAGCAGGGTTTTACAGATACGCAGTATTTT. As protein: CASRIEQGFTDTQYF.

The chain uses TRBV5-4 and TRBJ1-1, with D possibly being TRBD1 (5 bases). V lost 7 bases and J lost 6, with 22 bases in between. The CDR3 is made up of 15 amino acids. Germline values: CDR1 SGHNT, CDR2 YYREEE (reference sequence). The CDR3 bases are TGTGCCAGCTTGTCGGGGGGGTCCCCTCTCTCTGAAGCTTTCTTT. Translating gives CASLSGGSPLSEAFF.

The genes are TRBV25-1 and TRBJ2-7, with a possible D match to TRBD1 (6 bases). This CDR3 has 14 residues. V lost 3 bases, J lost 3 bases, and 12 bases lay in between. Germline CDR1 reads MGHDK; CDR2 reads SYGVNS. CDR3 DNA sequence: TGTGCCAGCAGTGATTCCAGGACAGACTACGAGCAGTACTTC. Protein product: CASSDSRTDYEQYF.

The gene calls are TRBV7-8 and TRBJ1-2, with 8 bases fitting TRBD1. V lost 5 bases to trimming and J lost 4 bases; unmatched junction nucleotides: 6. This CDR3 contains 14 residues. Germline V gene data show CDR1 as SGHVS and CDR2 as FQNEAQ. In nucleotides, the CDR3 is TGTGCCAGCAGCCCTCGGACAGGGTCCTATGGCTACACCTTC. Protein: CASSPRTGSYGYTF.

The chain employs TRBV5-1 and TRBJ2-1; 11 positions match TRBD2. The CDR3 is 15 residues long. V gave up 4 bases and J gave up 3 bases; unmatched junction bases: 3. CDR1 and CDR2 from the germline V gene are SGHRS and YFSETQ. CDR3 in amino acids: CASSPTSGGYNEQFF. Written as DNA, the CDR3 is TGCGCCAGCAGCCCTACTAGCGGGGGCTACAATGAGCAGTTCTTC.

The V gene is TRBV7-9, the J gene TRBJ2-1; TRBD2 matches 8 bases. The J segment lost 2 bases and the V segment lost 7 bases, leaving 10 bases of the junction unmatched. This CDR3 comprises 16 residues. Germline V CDR1 and CDR2: SEHNR, FQNEAQ (reference sequence). CDR3 nucleotide sequence: TGTGCCAGCACCCCACCTACGGGGGGGGCCTACAATGAGCAGTTCTTC. Translation: CASTPPTGGAYNEQFF.

This clone was picked up one time. This chain links TRBV10-3 with TRBJ1-6; 7 nucleotides align to TRBD1. Germline V lookup: CDR1 ENHRY, CDR2 SYGVKD. Trimming took 5 bases from V and 3 from J; bases not matched to a gene: 4. The CDR3 extends over 15 amino acids. CDR3 sequence (DNA): TGTGCCATCAGTAGAGGGGGCGGCTATAATTCACCCCTCCACTTT. It is translated as CAISRGGGYNSPLHF.

The genes are TRBV7-9 and TRBJ2-7; possible D gene TRBD2, 5 bases. Germline V gene data show CDR1 as SEHNR and CDR2 as FQNEAQ (reference sequence). The CDR3 contains 12 residues. The germline V and J ends were trimmed by 4 bases and 4 bases, with 8 bases remaining between them. CDR3 bases: TGTGCCAGCAGCTCTGACTATTACGAGCAGTACTTC. This gives the protein CASSSDYYEQYF. The whole variable domain, filled in from reference TRBV7-9 and TRBJ2-7, reads DTGVSQNPRHKITKRGQNVTFRCDPISEHNRLYWYRQTLGQGPEFLTYFQNEAQLEKSRLLSDRFSAERPKGSFSTLEIQRTEQGDSAMYLCASSSDYYEQYFGPGTRLTVT.

Note on this clone: One junction end does not reproduce the germline sequence, and a read error may be involved. This rearrangement joins TRBV4-3 to TRBJ1-1; D uncertain. This CDR3 comprises 13 residues. In germline, CDR1 is LGHNA, CDR2 YSLEER. The CDR3: CASSEEFTSEAFF. DNA for the CDR3: TGCGCCAGCAGCGAAGAATTCACCAGTGAAGCTTTCTTT.

CDR3 nucleotides: TGCAGCGGGGGGAACAGGGGCCCCACCGGGGAGCTGTTTTTT. Residues: CSGGNRGPTGELFF. V and J are TRBV29-1 and TRBJ2-2; 7 nucleotides match TRBD1. The CDR3 covers 14 residues. V gave up 7 bases and J gave up 4 bases; unmatched junction bases: 9. Germline V CDR1 and CDR2: SQVTM, ANQGSEA.

The gene calls are TRBV7-6 and TRBJ2-5; no reliable D call. The CDR3 is 16 residues long. V was cut by 5 bases and J by 2 bases, with 18 bases left in between. In germline, CDR1 is SGHVS, CDR2 FNYEAQ. The CDR3 sequence is CASSIGLSWAQETQYF. CDR3 nucleotide sequence: TGTGCCAGCAGCATAGGGCTCAGCTGGGCTCAAGAGACCCAGTACTTC.

The J gene is TRBJ1-3, the V gene TRBV7-9, with D unclear. The CDR3 runs to 14 residues. From germline, CDR1 is SEHNR and CDR2 FQNEAQ (reference sequence). The V and J ends lost 1 base and 0 bases respectively, with 4 bases between them. The CDR3 bases are TGTGCCAGCAGCTTAGACATCTCTGGAAACACCATATATTTT. This codes for CASSLDISGNTIYF. The full variable domain, completed using reference TRBV7-9 and TRBJ1-3, is DTGVSQNPRHKITKRGQNVTFRCDPISEHNRLYWYRQTLGQGPEFLTYFQNEAQLEKSRLLSDRFSAERPKGSFSTLEIQRTEQGDSAMYLCASSLDISGNTIYFGEGSWLTVV.

The rearrangement joins TRBV9 to TRBJ2-2; D perhaps matches TRBD1 (6 bases). CDR3 length: 17 residues. V was clipped by 0 bases and J by 2 bases, with 14 bases between them. Germline V gene data show CDR1 as SGDLS and CDR2 as YYNGEE. CDR3 residues: CASSVALTGGNTGELFF. As DNA, the CDR3 is TGTGCCAGCAGCGTAGCCCTGACAGGTGGCAACACCGGGGAGCTGTTTTTT.

The CDR3 loop is CASSLVGGQGEQFF. CDR3 sequence (DNA): TGTGCCAGCAGCTTAGTAGGGGGACAAGGTGAGCAGTTCTTC. The genes are TRBV7-9 and TRBJ2-1; perhaps TRBD1 as D (6 bases). Germline CDR1 is SEHNR and CDR2 is FQNEAQ (reference sequence). This CDR3 region has 14 residues. V was trimmed by 1 base and J by 9 bases, leaving 13 bases between them.

This clone is categorized as medium-sized. This rearrangement joins TRBV7-9 to TRBJ2-1; D is undetermined. V was trimmed by 3 bases and J by 6 bases, leaving 6 bases between them. The CDR3 is 12 residues long. CDR1 and CDR2 from the germline V gene are SEHNR and FQNEAQ (reference sequence). CDR3 sequence: CASSFDPNEQFF. As DNA, the CDR3 is TGTGCCAGCAGCTTTGATCCCAATGAGCAGTTCTTC.

The V and J genes are TRBV5-1 and TRBJ2-3; possibly TRBD1 for D (8 bases). CDR1 and CDR2 (germline): SGHRS, YFSETQ. The CDR3 is made up of 14 amino acids. V was cut by 0 bases and J by 9 bases, with 14 bases left in between. CDR3 amino acids: CASSLGGGDRTQYF. In nucleotides, the CDR3 is TGCGCCAGCAGCTTGGGAGGGGGGGACAGGACGCAGTATTTT.

The J gene is TRBJ1-1, the V gene TRBV11-2; perhaps TRBD1 as D (5 bases). CDR1 and CDR2 from the germline V gene are SGHAT and FQNNGV. Trimming removed 3 bases from V and 4 bases from J, with 12 bases in between. The CDR3 is made up of 14 amino acids. In DNA form, the CDR3 reads TGTGCCAGCAGCTTCGGGGGGAGTAGCACTGAAGCTTTCTTT. This codes for CASSFGGSSTEAFF. Complete variable domain (other parts from reference TRBV11-2 and TRBJ1-1): EAGVAQSPRYKIIEKRQSVAFWCNPISGHATLYWYQQILGQGPKLLIQFQNNGVVDDSQLPKDRFSAERLKGVDSTLKIQPAKLEDSAVYLCASSFGGSSTEAFFGQGTRLTVV.

This clone was observed a handful of times. The identical CDR3 is also encoded by other nucleotide sequences in the sample. The chain combines TRBV5-4 with TRBJ1-1, with D tentatively TRBD1 (5 bases). Germline CDR1 is SGHNT and CDR2 is YYREEE (reference sequence). CDR3 length equals 13 residues. V gave up 3 bases and J gave up 6 bases, with 12 bases separating them. The CDR3 sequence: CASSSGGGSEAFF. The CDR3 DNA reads TGTGCCAGCAGCTCCGGGGGAGGATCTGAAGCTTTCTTT. Based on the CDR3 plus reference TRBV5-4 and TRBJ1-1, the full variable domain is ETGVTQSPTHLIKTRGQQVTLRCSSQSGHNTVSWYQQALGQGPQFIFQYYREEENGRGNFPPRFSGLQFPNYSSELNVNALELDDSALYLCASSSGGGSEAFFGQGTRLTVV.

The J gene is TRBJ2-1, the V gene TRBV6-5; D is ambiguous. Trimming left V 6 bases short and J 4 bases short, with 10 bases between. Germline V gene lookup returns CDR1 MNHEY and CDR2 SVGAGI. The CDR3 has 13 amino acids. The CDR3: CASSLGLYNEQFF. The CDR3 DNA is TGTGCCAGCAGCCTGGGTCTTTACAATGAGCAGTTCTTC.

This chain uses TRBV18 with TRBJ2-5; 10 nucleotides align to TRBD1. CDR3 size: 16 residues. The germline CDR1 and CDR2 sequences are KGHSH and LQKENI. V trimming: 6 bases; J trimming: 1 base; junction bases outside the gene matches: 8. The CDR3 loop reads CASSSDRGTFQETQYF. The CDR3, as DNA: TGTGCCAGCTCCTCGGACAGGGGGACCTTCCAAGAGACCCAGTACTTC. Combining the CDR3 with reference TRBV18 and TRBJ2-5 gives the whole variable domain NAGVMQNPRHLVRRRGQEARLRCSPMKGHSHVYWYRQLPEEGLKFMVYLQKENIIDESGMPKERFSAEFPKEGPSILRIQQVVRGDSAAYFCASSSDRGTFQETQYFGPGTRLLVL.